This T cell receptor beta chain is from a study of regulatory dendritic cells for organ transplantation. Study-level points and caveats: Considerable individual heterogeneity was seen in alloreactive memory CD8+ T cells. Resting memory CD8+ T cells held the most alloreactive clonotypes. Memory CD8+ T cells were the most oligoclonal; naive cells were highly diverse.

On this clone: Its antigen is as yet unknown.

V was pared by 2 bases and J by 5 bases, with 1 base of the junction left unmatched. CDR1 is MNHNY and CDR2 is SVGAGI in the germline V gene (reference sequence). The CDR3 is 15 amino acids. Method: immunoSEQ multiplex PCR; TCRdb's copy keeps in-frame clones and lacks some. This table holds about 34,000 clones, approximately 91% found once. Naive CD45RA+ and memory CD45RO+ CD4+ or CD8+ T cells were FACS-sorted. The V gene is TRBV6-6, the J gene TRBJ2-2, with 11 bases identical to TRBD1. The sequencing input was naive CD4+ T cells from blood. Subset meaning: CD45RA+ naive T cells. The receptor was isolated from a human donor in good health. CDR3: CASSYRDRGTGELFF. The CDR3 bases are TGTGCCAGCAGTTACCGGGACAGGGGGACCGGGGAGCTGTTTTTT.